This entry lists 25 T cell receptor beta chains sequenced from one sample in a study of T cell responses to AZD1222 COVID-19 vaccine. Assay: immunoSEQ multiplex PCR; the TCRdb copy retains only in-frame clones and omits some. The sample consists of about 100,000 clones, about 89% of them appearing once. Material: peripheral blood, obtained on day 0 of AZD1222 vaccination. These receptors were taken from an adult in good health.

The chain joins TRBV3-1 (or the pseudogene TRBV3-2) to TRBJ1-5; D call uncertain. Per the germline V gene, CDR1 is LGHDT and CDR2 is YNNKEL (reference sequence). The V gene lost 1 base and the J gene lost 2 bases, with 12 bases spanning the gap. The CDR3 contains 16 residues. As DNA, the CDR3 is TGTGCCAGCAGCCAAGGATTGGGCTTCGGCAATCAGCCCCAGCATTTT. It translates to CASSQGLGFGNQPQHF.

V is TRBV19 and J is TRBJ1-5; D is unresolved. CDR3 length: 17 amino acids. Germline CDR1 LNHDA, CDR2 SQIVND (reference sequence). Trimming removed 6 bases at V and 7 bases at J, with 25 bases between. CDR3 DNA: TGTGCCAGTAGCACCAAACTCCCCGTGGCAGAACTGCAGCCCCAGCATTTT. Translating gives CASSTKLPVAELQPQHF.

CDR3 nucleotides: TGTGCCAGCAGTTCACAGGGCGCGCATAGGGAGCAGTACTTC. It codes for CASSSQGAHREQYF. J is TRBJ2-7 and V is TRBV2; a possible D gene is TRBD1 (6 bases). Germline V gene sequence: CDR1 SNHLY, CDR2 FYNNEI. The CDR3 is made up of 14 amino acids. V lost 5 bases and J lost 7, with 18 bases in between.

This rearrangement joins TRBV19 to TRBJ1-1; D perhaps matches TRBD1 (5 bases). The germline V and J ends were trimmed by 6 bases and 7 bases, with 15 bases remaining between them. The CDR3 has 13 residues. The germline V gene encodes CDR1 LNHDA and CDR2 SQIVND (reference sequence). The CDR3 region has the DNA TGTGCCAGTAGGTTTCAGGGCGAAGATGAAGCTTTCTTT. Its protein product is CASRFQGEDEAFF.

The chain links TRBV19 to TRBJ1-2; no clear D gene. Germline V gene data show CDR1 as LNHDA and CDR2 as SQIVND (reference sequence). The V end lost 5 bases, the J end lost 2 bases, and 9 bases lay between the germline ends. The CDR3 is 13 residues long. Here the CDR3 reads CASSYLFNYGYTF. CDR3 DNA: TGTGCCAGTAGTTATCTTTTCAACTATGGCTACACCTTC.

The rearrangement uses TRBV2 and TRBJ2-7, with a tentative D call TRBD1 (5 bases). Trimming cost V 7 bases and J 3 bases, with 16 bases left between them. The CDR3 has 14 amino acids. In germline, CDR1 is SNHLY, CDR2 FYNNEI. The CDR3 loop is CASKLADKLYEQYF. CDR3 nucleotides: TGTGCCAGCAAGTTGGCGGACAAACTCTACGAGCAGTACTTC.

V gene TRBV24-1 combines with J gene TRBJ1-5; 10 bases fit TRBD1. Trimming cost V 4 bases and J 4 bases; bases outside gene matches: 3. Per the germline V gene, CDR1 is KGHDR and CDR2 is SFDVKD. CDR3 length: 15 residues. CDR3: CATSDRTGGNQPQHF. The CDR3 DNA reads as TGTGCCACCAGTGACCGGACAGGGGGAAATCAGCCCCAGCATTTT.

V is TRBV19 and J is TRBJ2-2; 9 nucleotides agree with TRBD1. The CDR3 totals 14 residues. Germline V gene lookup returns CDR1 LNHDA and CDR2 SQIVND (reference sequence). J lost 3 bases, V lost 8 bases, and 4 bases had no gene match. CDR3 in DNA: TGTGCCAGTGGGGGACAGGGCGACACCGGGGAGCTGTTTTTT. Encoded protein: CASGGQGDTGELFF. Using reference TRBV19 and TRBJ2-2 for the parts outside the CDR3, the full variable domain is DGGITQSPKYLFRKEGQNVTLSCEQNLNHDAMYWYRQDPGQGLRLIYYSQIVNDFQKGDIAEGYSVSREKKESFPLTVTSAQKNPTAFYLCASGGQGDTGELFFGEGSRLTVL.

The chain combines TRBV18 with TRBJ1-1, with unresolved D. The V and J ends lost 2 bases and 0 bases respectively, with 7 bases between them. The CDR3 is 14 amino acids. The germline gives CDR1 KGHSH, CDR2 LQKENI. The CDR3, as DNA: TGTGCCAGCTCACCAGCGTCCGTGAACACTGAAGCTTTCTTT. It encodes CASSPASVNTEAFF.

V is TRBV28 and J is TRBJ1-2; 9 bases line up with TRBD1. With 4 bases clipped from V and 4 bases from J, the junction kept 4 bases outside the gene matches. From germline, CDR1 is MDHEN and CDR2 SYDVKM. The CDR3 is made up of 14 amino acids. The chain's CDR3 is CASSSGQGLYGYTF. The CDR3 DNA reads TGTGCCAGCAGTTCGGGACAGGGCCTCTATGGCTACACCTTC.

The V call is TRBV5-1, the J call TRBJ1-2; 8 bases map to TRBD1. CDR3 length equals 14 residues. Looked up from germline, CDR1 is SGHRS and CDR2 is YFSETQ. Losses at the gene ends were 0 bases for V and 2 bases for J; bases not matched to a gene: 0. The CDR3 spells CASSLDRGNYGYTF. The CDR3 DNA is TGCGCCAGCAGCTTGGACAGGGGGAACTATGGCTACACCTTC.

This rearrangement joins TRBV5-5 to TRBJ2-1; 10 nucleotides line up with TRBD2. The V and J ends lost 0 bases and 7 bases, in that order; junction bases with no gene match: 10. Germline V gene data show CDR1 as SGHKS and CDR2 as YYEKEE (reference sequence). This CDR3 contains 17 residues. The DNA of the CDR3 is TGTGCCAGCAGCTTGGGACGAGGGGCTAGCGGGAGTAATGAGCAGTTCTTC. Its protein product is CASSLGRGASGSNEQFF.

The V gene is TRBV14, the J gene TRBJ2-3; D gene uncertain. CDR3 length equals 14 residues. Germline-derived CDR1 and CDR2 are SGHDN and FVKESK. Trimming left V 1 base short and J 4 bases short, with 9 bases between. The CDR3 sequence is CASSQASWPDTQYF. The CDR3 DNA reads TGTGCCAGCAGCCAAGCTTCATGGCCAGATACGCAGTATTTT.

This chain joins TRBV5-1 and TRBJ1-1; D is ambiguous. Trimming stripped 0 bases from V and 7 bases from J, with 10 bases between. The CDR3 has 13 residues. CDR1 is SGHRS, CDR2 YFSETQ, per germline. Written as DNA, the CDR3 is TGCGCCAGCAGCTTGGGGTCGAACCGTGAAGCTTTCTTT. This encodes CASSLGSNREAFF.

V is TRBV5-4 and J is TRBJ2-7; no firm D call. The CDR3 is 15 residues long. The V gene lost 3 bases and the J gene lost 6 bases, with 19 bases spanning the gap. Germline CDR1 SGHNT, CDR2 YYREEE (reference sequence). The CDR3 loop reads CASSWAAQRGLEQYF. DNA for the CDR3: TGTGCCAGCAGCTGGGCGGCCCAAAGAGGCCTCGAGCAGTACTTC.

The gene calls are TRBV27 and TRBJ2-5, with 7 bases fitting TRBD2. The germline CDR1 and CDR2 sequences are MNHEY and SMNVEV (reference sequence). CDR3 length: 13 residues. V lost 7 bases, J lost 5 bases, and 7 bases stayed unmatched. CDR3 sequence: CASKPGGAETQYF. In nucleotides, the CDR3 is TGTGCCAGCAAACCGGGGGGTGCCGAGACCCAGTACTTC.

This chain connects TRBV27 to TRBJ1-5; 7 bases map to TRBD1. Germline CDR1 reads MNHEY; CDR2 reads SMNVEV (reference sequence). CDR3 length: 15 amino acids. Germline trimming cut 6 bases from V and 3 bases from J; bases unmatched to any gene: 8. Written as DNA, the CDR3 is TGTGCCAGCAGCGCGACAGGGCTCTACAATCAGCCCCAGCATTTT. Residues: CASSATGLYNQPQHF.

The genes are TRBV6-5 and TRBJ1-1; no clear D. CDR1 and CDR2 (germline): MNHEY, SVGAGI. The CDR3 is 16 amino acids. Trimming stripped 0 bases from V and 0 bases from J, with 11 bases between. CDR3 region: CASSYSTKGLNTEAFF. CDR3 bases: TGTGCCAGCAGTTACTCGACGAAGGGCTTGAACACTGAAGCTTTCTTT.

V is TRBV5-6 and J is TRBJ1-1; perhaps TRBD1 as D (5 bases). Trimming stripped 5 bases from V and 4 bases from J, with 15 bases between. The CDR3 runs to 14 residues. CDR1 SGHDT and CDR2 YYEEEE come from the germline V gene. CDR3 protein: CASRVIGGLTEAFF. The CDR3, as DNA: TGTGCCAGCAGGGTCATCGGGGGTCTCACTGAAGCTTTCTTT.

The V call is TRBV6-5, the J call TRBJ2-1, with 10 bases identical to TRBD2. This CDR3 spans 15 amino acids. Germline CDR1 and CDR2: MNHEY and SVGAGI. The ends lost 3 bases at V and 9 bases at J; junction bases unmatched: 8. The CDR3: CASSYGLAGAVEQFF. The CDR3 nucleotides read TGTGCCAGCAGTTATGGGCTAGCGGGAGCCGTTGAGCAGTTCTTC.

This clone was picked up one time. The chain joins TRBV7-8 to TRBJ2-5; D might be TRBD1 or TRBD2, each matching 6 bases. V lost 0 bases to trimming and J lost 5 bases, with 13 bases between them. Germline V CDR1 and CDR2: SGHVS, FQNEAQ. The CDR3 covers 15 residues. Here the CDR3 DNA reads TGTGCCAGCAGCTTAGCGGGGGGCTACGGGGAGACCCAGTACTTC. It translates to CASSLAGGYGETQYF.

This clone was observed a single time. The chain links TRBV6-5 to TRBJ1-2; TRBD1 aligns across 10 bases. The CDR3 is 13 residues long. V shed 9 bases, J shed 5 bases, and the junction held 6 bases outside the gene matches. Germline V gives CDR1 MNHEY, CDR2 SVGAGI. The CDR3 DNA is TGTGCCAGTAGCCGGGACAGGGGATATGGCTACACCTTC. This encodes CASSRDRGYGYTF.

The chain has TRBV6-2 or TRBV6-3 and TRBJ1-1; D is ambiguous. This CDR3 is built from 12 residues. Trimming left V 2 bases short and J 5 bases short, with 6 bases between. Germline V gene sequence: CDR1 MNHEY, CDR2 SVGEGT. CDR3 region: CASSYGYTEAFF. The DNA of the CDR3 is TGTGCCAGCAGTTACGGATATACTGAAGCTTTCTTT.

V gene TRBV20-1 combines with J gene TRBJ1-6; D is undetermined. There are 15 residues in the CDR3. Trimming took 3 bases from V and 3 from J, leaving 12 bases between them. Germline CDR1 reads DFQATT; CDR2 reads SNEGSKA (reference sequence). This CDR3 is CSASRQVIYNSPLHF. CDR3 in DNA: TGCAGTGCTAGTCGGCAGGTTATCTATAATTCACCCCTCCACTTT.

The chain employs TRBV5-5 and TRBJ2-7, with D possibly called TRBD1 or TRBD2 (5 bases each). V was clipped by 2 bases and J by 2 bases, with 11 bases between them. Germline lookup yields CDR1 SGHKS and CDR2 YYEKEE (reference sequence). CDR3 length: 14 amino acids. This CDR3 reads CASSLSWGTYEQYF. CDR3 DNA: TGTGCCAGCAGCTTAAGTTGGGGGACCTACGAGCAGTACTTC.